This is a list of T cell receptor beta chains from one sample in a study of T cell changes during pregnancy in multiple sclerosis. Produced via immunoSEQ multiplex PCR; TCRdb's table is partial and in-frame only. Of 90,000 to 120,000 clones listed, about 92% are singletons. The material was peripheral blood, obtained in the second trimester of pregnancy. These receptors originate from a female donor with multiple sclerosis, enrolled in a pregnancy study. Each CDR3 is given with its conserved first and last residue. The D gene is left open where the match is weak. Rows may omit the clone size; those that give it use once, few, many or a size class.

CDR3 length: 16; V gene: TRBV11-3; D gene: TRBD2; clone size: NA; J gene: TRBJ2-3; CDR3 protein: CASSPGTSGTVDTQYF; CDR3 DNA: TGTGCCAGCAGCCCGGGGACTAGCGGGACGGTAGATACGCAGTATTTT
CDR3 length: 14; V gene: TRBV12-5; D gene: TRBD1; clone size: few; J gene: TRBJ1-2; CDR3 protein: CASGLDRGNYGYTF; CDR3 DNA: TGTGCTAGTGGGTTGGACAGGGGGAACTATGGCTACACCTTC
CDR3 length: 12; V gene: TRBV10-3; D gene: NA; clone size: NA; J gene: TRBJ2-5; CDR3 protein: CATQGRGQTQYF; CDR3 DNA: TGTGCCACCCAAGGCAGGGGACAGACCCAGTACTTC
CDR3 length: 17; V gene: TRBV7-7; D gene: NA; clone size: NA; J gene: TRBJ1-1; CDR3 protein: CASSVRGRAGESTEAFF; CDR3 DNA: TGTGCCAGCAGCGTTAGGGGTCGGGCAGGGGAGAGCACTGAAGCTTTCTTT
CDR3 length: 15; V gene: TRBV18; D gene: NA; clone size: NA; J gene: TRBJ1-5; CDR3 protein: CASSPQGGDNQPQHF; CDR3 DNA: TGTGCCAGCTCACCCCAGGGAGGGGACAATCAGCCCCAGCATTTT
CDR3 length: 15; V gene: TRBV15; D gene: TRBD2; clone size: NA; J gene: TRBJ2-1; CDR3 protein: CATSKPGLAVHEQFF; CDR3 DNA: TGTGCCACCAGCAAACCGGGACTAGCAGTCCATGAGCAGTTCTTC
CDR3 length: 17; V gene: TRBV7-3; D gene: TRBD2; clone size: NA; J gene: TRBJ2-3; CDR3 protein: CASSFLGGRDGTDTQYF; CDR3 DNA: TGTGCCAGCAGCTTTTTAGGCGGGAGAGACGGCACAGATACGCAGTATTTT
CDR3 length: 16; V gene: TRBV4-1; D gene: TRBD1; clone size: once; J gene: TRBJ1-2; CDR3 protein: CASSQPTGVELRSYTF; CDR3 DNA: TGCGCCAGCAGCCAACCCACAGGGGTGGAGTTGCGCAGCTACACCTTC
CDR3 length: 12; V gene: TRBV18; D gene: NA; clone size: NA; J gene: TRBJ2-7; CDR3 protein: CASSPTGYEQYF; CDR3 DNA: TGTGCCAGCTCACCAACAGGGTACGAGCAGTACTTC
CDR3 length: 14; V gene: TRBV6-5; D gene: TRBD1; clone size: NA; J gene: TRBJ2-5; CDR3 protein: CASAGTGGPETQYF; CDR3 DNA: TGTGCCAGCGCGGGGACAGGGGGCCCAGAGACCCAGTACTTC
CDR3 length: 14; V gene: TRBV2; D gene: TRBD1; clone size: NA; J gene: TRBJ1-2; CDR3 protein: CATRQGASNYGYTF; CDR3 DNA: TGTGCCACCCGACAGGGGGCATCGAACTATGGCTACACCTTC
CDR3 length: 11; V gene: TRBV6-5; D gene: NA; clone size: NA; J gene: TRBJ2-7; CDR3 protein: CASRRGYEQYF; CDR3 DNA: TGTGCCAGCAGACGGGGGTACGAGCAGTACTTC
CDR3 length: 14; V gene: TRBV7-2; D gene: NA; clone size: NA; J gene: TRBJ1-3; CDR3 protein: CASSLGVAGNTIYF; CDR3 DNA: TGTGCCAGCAGCTTAGGAGTAGCTGGAAACACCATATATTTT
CDR3 length: 13; V gene: TRBV30; D gene: NA; clone size: NA; J gene: TRBJ2-2; CDR3 protein: CAQGGGAFGELFF; CDR3 DNA: TGTGCCCAGGGAGGGGGGGCATTCGGGGAGCTGTTTTTT
CDR3 length: 14; V gene: TRBV6-5; D gene: NA; clone size: NA; J gene: TRBJ2-7; CDR3 protein: CASSQTGSSYEQYF; CDR3 DNA: TGTGCCAGCAGCCAGACGGGGAGCTCCTACGAGCAGTACTTC
CDR3 length: 11; V gene: TRBV7-8; D gene: NA; clone size: NA; J gene: TRBJ2-1; CDR3 protein: CASSLASEQFF; CDR3 DNA: TGTGCCAGCAGCTTAGCTAGCGAGCAGTTCTTC
CDR3 length: 13; V gene: TRBV10-3; D gene: NA; clone size: NA; J gene: TRBJ2-7; CDR3 protein: CAISESPGREQYF; CDR3 DNA: TGTGCCATCAGTGAGTCTCCAGGGAGGGAGCAGTACTTC
CDR3 length: 15; V gene: TRBV18; D gene: NA; clone size: NA; J gene: TRBJ1-1; CDR3 protein: CASSPTSFMNTEAFF; CDR3 DNA: TGTGCCAGCTCACCAACAAGTTTCATGAACACTGAAGCTTTCTTT
CDR3 length: 14; V gene: TRBV15; D gene: NA; clone size: NA; J gene: TRBJ2-1; CDR3 protein: CATSRGLANNEQFF; CDR3 DNA: TGTGCCACCAGCAGGGGTCTAGCGAACAATGAGCAGTTCTTC
CDR3 length: 15; V gene: TRBV5-6; D gene: TRBD1; clone size: NA; J gene: TRBJ2-1; CDR3 protein: CASSRGQGAYNEQFF; CDR3 DNA: TGTGCCAGCAGCCGGGGACAGGGGGCCTACAATGAGCAGTTCTTC
CDR3 length: 14; V gene: TRBV19; D gene: TRBD2; clone size: once; J gene: TRBJ2-2; CDR3 protein: CASSIGAGTGELFF; CDR3 DNA: TGTGCCAGTAGTATAGGAGCGGGAACCGGGGAGCTGTTTTTT
CDR3 length: 14; V gene: TRBV6-1; D gene: NA; clone size: NA; J gene: TRBJ1-3; CDR3 protein: CASQPGTSGNTIYF; CDR3 DNA: TGTGCCAGCCAACCCGGGACATCTGGAAACACCATATATTTT
CDR3 length: 15; V gene: TRBV19; D gene: NA; clone size: NA; J gene: TRBJ1-6; CDR3 protein: CASKGGLSYNSPLHF; CDR3 DNA: TGTGCCAGCAAGGGGGGGCTAAGCTATAATTCACCCCTCCACTTT
CDR3 length: 13; V gene: TRBV6-6; D gene: NA; clone size: NA; J gene: TRBJ2-1; CDR3 protein: CASSYRDGEEQFF; CDR3 DNA: TGTGCCAGCAGTTACCGGGATGGCGAAGAGCAGTTCTTC
CDR3 length: 16; V gene: TRBV28; D gene: TRBD1; clone size: NA; J gene: TRBJ1-3; CDR3 protein: CASSEGQGASGNTIYF; CDR3 DNA: TGTGCCAGCAGTGAGGGACAGGGGGCTTCTGGAAACACCATATATTTT
CDR3 length: 15; V gene: TRBV12-2; D gene: NA; clone size: NA; J gene: TRBJ2-7; CDR3 protein: CASRNRDSPAYEQYF; CDR3 DNA: TGTGCAAGTCGCAACCGGGACTCGCCTGCCTACGAGCAGTACTTC
CDR3 length: 14; V gene: TRBV28; D gene: TRBD1; clone size: NA; J gene: TRBJ1-1; CDR3 protein: CASSFTGGRAEAFF; CDR3 DNA: TGTGCCAGCAGTTTTACAGGGGGTCGTGCGGAAGCTTTCTTT
CDR3 length: 12; V gene: TRBV12-5; D gene: NA; clone size: NA; J gene: TRBJ1-1; CDR3 protein: CASQVGNTEAFF; CDR3 DNA: TGTGCTAGTCAGGTAGGGAACACTGAAGCTTTCTTT
CDR3 length: 13; V gene: TRBV7-7; D gene: TRBD1; clone size: NA; J gene: TRBJ2-3; CDR3 protein: CASSRQGFDTQYF; CDR3 DNA: TGTGCCAGCAGCCGACAGGGTTTCGATACGCAGTATTTT
CDR3 length: 16; V gene: TRBV5-8; D gene: NA; clone size: NA; J gene: TRBJ1-4; CDR3 protein: CASNDGTGGLNEKLFF; CDR3 DNA: TGTGCCAGCAACGACGGGACCGGGGGACTTAATGAAAAACTGTTTTTT
CDR3 length: 13; V gene: TRBV7-3; D gene: TRBD1; clone size: NA; J gene: TRBJ2-5; CDR3 protein: CASSQSDGQGQYF; CDR3 DNA: TGTGCCAGCAGTCAATCCGATGGACAGGGCCAGTACTTC
CDR3 length: 18; V gene: TRBV5-1; D gene: NA; clone size: NA; J gene: TRBJ1-3; CDR3 protein: CASSLGAQTRFSGNTIYF; CDR3 DNA: TGCGCCAGCAGCTTGGGGGCCCAAACACGATTCTCTGGAAACACCATATATTTT
CDR3 length: 17; V gene: TRBV7-6; D gene: NA; clone size: NA; J gene: TRBJ2-1; CDR3 protein: CASSLYLAGYSYNEQFF; CDR3 DNA: TGTGCCAGCAGCTTGTATTTAGCAGGGTATTCCTACAATGAGCAGTTCTTC
CDR3 length: 12; V gene: TRBV27; D gene: NA; clone size: few; J gene: TRBJ2-7; CDR3 protein: CATKTRGYEQYF; CDR3 DNA: TGTGCCACTAAAACGAGGGGGTACGAGCAGTACTTC
CDR3 length: 13; V gene: TRBV6-1; D gene: TRBD1; clone size: NA; J gene: TRBJ2-5; CDR3 protein: CASSESRGRNQYF; CDR3 DNA: TGTGCCAGCAGTGAAAGCAGGGGGCGGAACCAGTACTTC
CDR3 length: 13; V gene: TRBV29-1; D gene: TRBD1; clone size: NA; J gene: TRBJ2-3; CDR3 protein: CSVLRGSTDTQYF; CDR3 DNA: TGCAGCGTACTCAGGGGGAGCACAGATACGCAGTATTTT
CDR3 length: 15; V gene: TRBV7-9; D gene: NA; clone size: NA; J gene: TRBJ1-4; CDR3 protein: CASSAREDLGEKLFF; CDR3 DNA: TGTGCCAGCAGCGCCCGGGAGGATCTGGGGGAAAAACTGTTTTTT
CDR3 length: 12; V gene: TRBV30; D gene: TRBD1; clone size: NA; J gene: TRBJ1-2; CDR3 protein: CAWTGTVYGYTF; CDR3 DNA: TGTGCCTGGACCGGGACAGTCTATGGCTACACCTTC
CDR3 length: 15; V gene: TRBV19; D gene: TRBD1; clone size: NA; J gene: TRBJ1-1; CDR3 protein: CASSVVQGANTEAFF; CDR3 DNA: TGTGCCAGTAGTGTCGTACAGGGGGCAAACACTGAAGCTTTCTTT
CDR3 length: 12; V gene: TRBV11-3; D gene: NA; clone size: NA; J gene: TRBJ1-2; CDR3 protein: CASSSGGYGYTF; CDR3 DNA: TGTGCCAGCAGCTCCGGAGGCTATGGCTACACCTTC
CDR3 length: 11; V gene: TRBV2; D gene: NA; clone size: NA; J gene: TRBJ2-3; CDR3 protein: CASSEVQTQYF; CDR3 DNA: TGTGCCAGCAGTGAAGTCCAGACGCAGTATTTT
CDR3 length: 13; V gene: TRBV2; D gene: NA; clone size: NA; J gene: TRBJ1-1; CDR3 protein: CASSARGGTEAFF; CDR3 DNA: TGTGCCAGCAGTGCGCGGGGAGGAACTGAAGCTTTCTTT
CDR3 length: 18; V gene: TRBV15; D gene: TRBD1; clone size: NA; J gene: TRBJ1-2; CDR3 protein: CATSRDSSETGGGYGYTF; CDR3 DNA: TGTGCCACCAGCAGAGATTCCTCCGAAACAGGGGGCGGATATGGCTACACCTTC
CDR3 length: 16; V gene: TRBV5-4; D gene: TRBD2; clone size: NA; J gene: TRBJ2-3; CDR3 protein: CASSLWTSDRVDTQYF; CDR3 DNA: TGTGCCAGCAGCCTGTGGACTAGCGATCGTGTAGATACGCAGTATTTT
CDR3 length: 14; V gene: TRBV5-1; D gene: TRBD2; clone size: NA; J gene: TRBJ2-1; CDR3 protein: CASSLGTSRNEQFF; CDR3 DNA: TGCGCCAGCAGCCTTGGGACTAGCCGAAATGAGCAGTTCTTC